Listed here are 31 T cell receptor beta chains from one sample, sequenced in a study of T cells in Graves' hyperthyroidism and ophthalmopathy. RNA transcripts yielded amplified TCR beta CDR3 regions. First-round RT-PCR with HTBI primers amplified the TCR CDR3 region. A single record per CDR3 protein comes from TCRdb applying MiXCR to the multiplex PCR reads. The table lists about 560,000 distinct CDR3 sequences, approximately 14% of them singletons. Sequenced: blood. Receptor source: a woman aged 40-49 years with Graves' hyperthyroidism.

This clonotype was recorded at least ten times. The V call is TRBV7-9, the J call TRBJ1-1; no reliable D call. V shed 5 bases and J shed 0 bases, with 13 bases lying between them. This CDR3 is built from 15 residues. Germline V gene data show CDR1 as SEHNR and CDR2 as FQNEAQ (reference sequence). CDR3 DNA: TGTGCCAGCAGCCCCCCCGACACGGTGAACACTGAAGCTTTCTTT. Protein: CASSPPDTVNTEAFF. Full variable domain (remainder filled in from reference TRBV7-9 and TRBJ1-1): DTGVSQNPRHKITKRGQNVTFRCDPISEHNRLYWYRQTLGQGPEFLTYFQNEAQLEKSRLLSDRFSAERPKGSFSTLEIQRTEQGDSAMYLCASSPPDTVNTEAFFGQGTRLTVV.

A note on this clonotype: This could be a read error, since a much larger clone is one nucleotide away. The chain couples TRBV12-3 or TRBV12-4 to TRBJ1-4, with 7 bases fitting TRBD1. The length of the CDR3 is 14 residues. V shed 10 bases, J shed 4 bases, and the junction held 9 bases outside the gene matches. CDR3 DNA sequence: TGTGCCATCTCCCTGGACAGGTTTAATGAAAAACTGTTTTTT. This translates into CAISLDRFNEKLFF.

Many counts were recorded for this clonotype. V usage is TRBV29-1 and J usage is TRBJ2-7; 9 nucleotides line up with TRBD1. With 6 bases clipped from V and 6 bases from J, the junction kept 9 bases outside the gene matches. Germline V gives CDR1 SQVTM, CDR2 ANQGSEA. The CDR3 spans 13 residues. The CDR3 loop is CSVRATGGREQYF. CDR3 nucleotide sequence: TGCAGCGTCAGAGCGACAGGGGGTCGCGAGCAGTACTTC.

Notes on this clonotype: The junction departs from germline at one end; a sequencing error may be responsible. V usage is TRBV6-1 and J usage is TRBJ1-2; the match to TRBD1 covers 7 bases. Germline assignment: CDR1 MNHNS and CDR2 SASEGT. CDR3 length: 13 residues. The CDR3, as DNA: TGTGCCAGCAGTCCACAGGGGAACTATGGCTGCACCTTC. Its protein is CASSPQGNYGCTF.

Ten or more counts support this clonotype. The rearrangement joins TRBV2 to TRBJ2-1; a possible D gene is TRBD1 (6 bases). CDR1 is SNHLY and CDR2 is FYNNEI in the germline V gene. There are 15 residues in the CDR3. The germline V and J ends were trimmed by 5 bases and 4 bases, with 15 bases remaining between them. This chain's CDR3 is CASSMDRNPYNEQFF. DNA of the CDR3: TGTGCCAGCAGTATGGACAGAAACCCTTACAATGAGCAGTTCTTC.

This clonotype came up many times. J is TRBJ2-3 and V is TRBV12-3 or TRBV12-4; no firm D call. CDR3 size: 15 residues. The V and J ends lost 2 bases and 0 bases respectively, with 9 bases between them. The CDR3 loop is CASSLQQSSTDTQYF. Here the CDR3 DNA reads TGTGCCAGCAGTTTACAGCAGTCTAGCACAGATACGCAGTATTTT.

There are many counts of this clonotype. This chain links TRBV12-3 or TRBV12-4 with TRBJ2-1; 7 nucleotides align to TRBD2. Trimming at V came to 3 bases and at J to 8 bases, leaving 7 bases not matched to a gene. This CDR3 is built from 14 residues. The CDR3 nucleotides are TGTGCCAGCAGTTTTGTACGGGAGGAGGATGAGCAGTTCTTC. Protein sequence: CASSFVREEDEQFF.

This clonotype was detected ten times or more. The chain recombines TRBV12-3 or TRBV12-4 with TRBJ1-5; perhaps TRBD1 as D (5 bases). The CDR3 has 13 amino acids. V was clipped by 5 bases and J by 7 bases, with 12 bases between them. CDR3 in DNA: TGTGCCAGCAGTCGAGGGGTTGGACAGCCCCAGCATTTT. Its protein product is CASSRGVGQPQHF.

The V gene is TRBV11-1, the J gene TRBJ2-5; D gene ambiguous. Germline V gene data show CDR1 as SGHAT and CDR2 as FQDESV (reference sequence). The CDR3 length is 14 residues. V gave up 1 base and J gave up 5 bases, with 11 bases separating them. As DNA, the CDR3 is TGTGCCAGCAGCTTAGTTACCCACCTGGAGACCCAGTACTTC. It yields the protein CASSLVTHLETQYF.

The table lists this clonotype with a few counts. The chain couples TRBV6-1 to TRBJ1-3; D perhaps matches TRBD1 (6 bases). The V end lost 3 bases, the J end lost 0 bases, and 12 bases lay between the germline ends. Germline CDR1 MNHNS, CDR2 SASEGT. The CDR3 is 16 residues long. CDR3 sequence reads: CASSEATGPSGNTIYF. In nucleotides, the CDR3 is TGTGCCAGCAGTGAGGCAACAGGGCCCTCTGGAAACACCATATATTTT.

This clonotype occurred a few times. The junction shows a germline mismatch at one end, possibly a read error. V is TRBV18 and J is TRBJ1-4, with D unresolved. In germline, CDR1 is KGHSH, CDR2 LQKENI. The CDR3 contains 16 residues. DNA of the CDR3: TGTGCCAGCTCACCTTCGCCAGGAGCAACTAGTGAAAAACTGTTTTTT. The encoded protein is CASSPSPGATSEKLFF.

This clonotype was counted between two and nine times. The chain has TRBV28 and TRBJ1-3; 7 positions agree with TRBD1. The CDR3 sequence is 16 residues long. In germline, CDR1 is MDHEN, CDR2 SYDVKM. V shed 4 bases, J shed 1 base, and the junction held 7 bases outside the gene matches. The DNA for the CDR3 is TGTGCCAGCAGTTCCGGGCAGGGGGTTTCTGGAAACACCATATATTTT. It encodes CASSSGQGVSGNTIYF.

This clonotype was observed many times. The chain combines TRBV5-1 with TRBJ2-5; D not resolved. This CDR3 has 11 residues. The germline V and J ends were trimmed by 7 bases and 0 bases, with 4 bases remaining between them. Per germline, CDR1 SGHRS and CDR2 YFSETQ. The CDR3 loop reads CASADQETQYF. The CDR3 DNA sequence: TGCGCCAGCGCCGACCAAGAGACCCAGTACTTC.

Ten or more counts support this clonotype. The chain combines TRBV30 with TRBJ2-1, with 10 nucleotides matching TRBD2. Germline-derived CDR1 and CDR2 are GTSNPN and SVGIG (reference sequence). The CDR3 loop spans 18 amino acids. V lost 2 bases to trimming and J lost 0 bases; unmatched junction nucleotides: 10. CDR3 loop: CAWSSTRTSGFSYNEQFF. Here the CDR3 DNA reads TGTGCCTGGAGTAGCACCCGGACTAGCGGCTTCTCCTACAATGAGCAGTTCTTC.

This rearrangement joins TRBV5-1 to TRBJ2-2; 9 bases map to TRBD2. This CDR3 has 15 residues. Per the germline V gene, CDR1 is SGHRS and CDR2 is YFSETQ. V was pared by 9 bases and J by 0 bases, with 6 bases of the junction left unmatched. As DNA, the CDR3 is TGCGCCACCAAACTAGCGGGTACGAACACCGGGGAGCTGTTTTTT. This codes for CATKLAGTNTGELFF.

A note on this clonotype: This clone may be a read error of a much larger clone one base away. The chain has TRBV7-9 and TRBJ2-7; D remains ambiguous. Trimming shortened V by 3 bases and J by 2 bases, and 5 bases separated the two germline ends. Germline lookup yields CDR1 SEHNR and CDR2 FQNEAQ (reference sequence). CDR3 length: 12 amino acids. CDR3 DNA: TGTGCCAGCAGCTTTTACCCCTACGAGCAGTACTTC. Its protein product is CASSFYPYEQYF.

There are a few counts of this clonotype. The rearrangement links TRBV12-3 or TRBV12-4 to TRBJ1-2, with 9 bases that match TRBD1. This CDR3 has 16 amino acids. Trimming cost V 5 bases and J 4 bases; bases outside gene matches: 11. The CDR3 nucleotides are TGTGCCAGCAGTACCGGGACAGGGCCTCCATCCTATGGCTACACCTTC. It translates to CASSTGTGPPSYGYTF.

This clonotype has a count of ten or more. The chain carries TRBV28 and TRBJ2-1; TRBD2 agrees at 14 bases. Unmatched junction bases numbered 9, after V lost 6 bases and J lost 5 bases. Germline CDR1 and CDR2: MDHEN and SYDVKM. CDR3 length: 17 residues. The CDR3 is CASSLGLAGGLHNEQFF. CDR3 bases: TGTGCCAGCAGCCTTGGACTAGCGGGAGGTCTCCACAATGAGCAGTTCTTC.

V and J are TRBV29-1 and TRBJ1-2; D is ambiguous. V lost 4 bases and J lost 6, with 9 bases in between. Germline V gives CDR1 SQVTM, CDR2 ANQGSEA. This CDR3 has 11 residues. The CDR3 loop reads CSVVGRDGYTF. The CDR3 bases are TGCAGCGTTGTGGGGAGGGATGGCTACACCTTC.

This clonotype appeared many times. The chain couples TRBV2 to TRBJ1-1; D is unresolved. Trimming took 7 bases from V and 1 from J, leaving 10 bases between them. Germline CDR1 is SNHLY and CDR2 is FYNNEI. The CDR3 has 13 residues. CDR3 coding DNA: TGTGCCAGCACCCTGGCTCCGAACACTGAAGCTTTCTTT. Translation gives CASTLAPNTEAFF.

This clonotype was observed at least ten times. The chain carries TRBV11-2 and TRBJ2-3; D not resolved. There are 18 residues in the CDR3. Germline CDR1 is SGHAT and CDR2 is FQNNGV. The V end was cut by 0 bases, the J end by 0 bases, with 16 bases between. CDR3 residues: CASSLDGTALSSTDTQYF. As DNA, the CDR3 is TGTGCCAGCAGCTTAGATGGTACGGCCCTATCTAGCACAGATACGCAGTATTTT. The variable domain in full, with the rest retrieved from reference TRBV11-2 and TRBJ2-3, is EAGVAQSPRYKIIEKRQSVAFWCNPISGHATLYWYQQILGQGPKLLIQFQNNGVVDDSQLPKDRFSAERLKGVDSTLKIQPAKLEDSAVYLCASSLDGTALSSTDTQYFGPGTRLTVL.

In its sample, this clonotype was seen many times. This chain connects TRBV18 to TRBJ2-7; the match to TRBD2 covers 11 bases. Germline lookup yields CDR1 KGHSH and CDR2 LQKENI. The CDR3 runs 14 residues. V lost 6 bases and J lost 6; bases outside the gene matches: 7. CDR3 bases: TGTGCCAGCTCGATAGCGGGAGGGCCCTCCGAGCAGTACTTC. Protein product: CASSIAGGPSEQYF.

This clonotype was counted only a few times. V and J are TRBV7-8 and TRBJ2-1; 8 nucleotides line up with TRBD2. The CDR3 contains 15 residues. The germline CDR1 and CDR2 sequences are SGHVS and FQNEAQ. V shed 5 bases and J 9 bases; nucleotides not matched to a gene: 12. The CDR3 region has the DNA TGTGCCAGCAGCCCGCTTAGCGGGGTGTCTCGTGAGCAGTTCTTC. Translating gives CASSPLSGVSREQFF.

This clonotype was seen ten or more times. This chain links TRBV18 with TRBJ2-5, with D possibly matching TRBD2 (6 bases). This CDR3 contains 13 residues. The germline gives CDR1 KGHSH, CDR2 LQKENI. Trimming left V 2 bases short and J 5 bases short, with 9 bases between. The CDR3 DNA reads TGTGCCAGCTCACCATCCGGAGGGGAGACCCAGTACTTC. Protein: CASSPSGGETQYF.

This clonotype was seen a few times. This rearrangement joins TRBV6-1 to TRBJ2-3, with 9 bases fitting TRBD1. J lost 2 bases, V lost 6 bases, and 6 bases had no gene match. The CDR3 runs 15 residues. The V gene's germline CDR1 is MNHNS and CDR2 SASEGT. The CDR3 loop is CASRPGQGITDTQYF. The DNA of the CDR3 is TGTGCCAGCAGGCCCGGACAGGGGATCACAGATACGCAGTATTTT.

This clonotype has at least ten counts. V and J are TRBV2 and TRBJ2-3; D perhaps matches TRBD1 (5 bases). Germline V CDR1 and CDR2: SNHLY, FYNNEI. The CDR3 runs to 14 residues. With 8 bases removed from V and 1 base from J, the gap between germline ends came to 13 bases. The CDR3 DNA reads as TGTGCCAGCGCGCCAGACAGAGGCACAGATACGCAGTATTTT. Its translation: CASAPDRGTDTQYF.

The V call is TRBV29-1, the J call TRBJ2-1, with D possibly TRBD1 on 5 matching bases. Germline CDR1 is SQVTM and CDR2 is ANQGSEA. Trimming took 3 bases from V and 9 from J, leaving 9 bases between them. CDR3 size: 11 residues. CDR3 sequence reads: CSVDKGPEQFF. The CDR3 nucleotides are TGCAGCGTTGACAAGGGGCCTGAGCAGTTCTTC.

There are many counts of this clonotype. The V and J genes are TRBV2 and TRBJ2-5; a weak D match, TRBD2 (5 bases). Trimming removed 2 bases from V and 5 bases from J, with 15 bases in between. Germline V gene data show CDR1 as SNHLY and CDR2 as FYNNEI. The CDR3 runs to 15 residues. CDR3 nucleotide sequence: TGTGCCAGCAGTGAACTCGGGATAGAGTGGGAGACCCAGTACTTC. Translating gives CASSELGIEWETQYF.

V and J are TRBV12-3 or TRBV12-4 and TRBJ1-1; no firm D call. The CDR3 extends over 13 amino acids. Trimming cost V 6 bases and J 5 bases, with 13 bases left between them. DNA of the CDR3: TGTGCCAGCAGCCGCGTCTGGGCTACTGAAGCTTTCTTT. Translation gives CASSRVWATEAFF.

This clonotype was found many times. This chain joins TRBV12-3 or TRBV12-4 and TRBJ2-1, with D tentatively TRBD2 (5 bases). This CDR3 is built from 15 residues. Trimming shortened V by 5 bases and J by 3 bases, and 14 bases separated the two germline ends. CDR3 sequence reads: CASSTSFSRYNEQFF. The CDR3, as DNA: TGTGCCAGCAGTACTAGTTTTTCCCGCTACAATGAGCAGTTCTTC.

This clonotype was picked up a small number of times. V is TRBV9 and J is TRBJ2-1, with D tentatively TRBD1 or TRBD2 (7 bases each). V shed 2 bases and J shed 2 bases, with 17 bases lying between them. CDR3 length equals 17 residues. Germline values: CDR1 SGDLS, CDR2 YYNGEE. CDR3 in amino acids: CASSVRDSLAAYNEQFF. The DNA for the CDR3 is TGTGCCAGCAGCGTCCGGGACAGCCTAGCGGCCTACAATGAGCAGTTCTTC.